These 5 T cell receptor beta chains came from one sample sequenced in a study of cytotoxic CD8 clonotypes in ibrutinib-treated CLL. Clones were read by immunoSEQ multiplex PCR, and TCRdb kept only the in-frame ones, dropping some. The data hold approximately 300,000 clones, with more than 65% observed a single time. Sequencing was performed on PBMCs, taken before ibrutinib treatment. All receptors come from a human donor with chronic lymphocytic leukemia.

The chain uses TRBV28 and TRBJ2-1, with 13 bases lining up with TRBD2. Unmatched junction bases numbered 11, after V lost 6 bases and J lost 0 bases. This CDR3 spans 19 amino acids. Germline lookup yields CDR1 MDHEN and CDR2 SYDVKM. The CDR3 region is CASSALGLAGVRSYNEQFF. CDR3 sequence (DNA): TGTGCCAGCAGCGCGCTAGGACTAGCGGGAGTCCGCTCCTACAATGAGCAGTTCTTC. The full variable domain, completed using reference TRBV28 and TRBJ2-1, is DVKVTQSSRYLVKRTGEKVFLECVQDMDHENMFWYRQDPGLGLRLIYFSYDVKMKEKGDIPEGYSVSREKKERFSLILESASTNQTSMYLCASSALGLAGVRSYNEQFFGPGTRLTVL.

The chain joins TRBV2 to TRBJ1-5, with unresolved D. Germline CDR1 and CDR2: SNHLY and FYNNEI. The germline V and J ends were trimmed by 4 bases and 3 bases, with 13 bases remaining between them. The CDR3 length is 15 residues. The chain's CDR3 is CASSGFGDYNQPQHF. CDR3 DNA: TGTGCCAGCAGTGGATTCGGTGACTACAATCAGCCCCAGCATTTT. Complete variable domain (other parts from reference TRBV2 and TRBJ1-5): EPEVTQTPSHQVTQMGQEVILRCVPISNHLYFYWYRQILGQKVEFLVSFYNNEISEKSEIFDDQFSVERPDGSNFTLKIRSTKLEDSAMYFCASSGFGDYNQPQHFGDGTRLSIL.

The chain couples TRBV28 to TRBJ2-7; TRBD1 matches 7 bases. Trimming took 4 bases from V and 3 from J; bases not matched to a gene: 0. CDR1 and CDR2 (germline): MDHEN, SYDVKM. The CDR3 is 12 amino acids. CDR3 loop: CASSWDSYEQYF. The CDR3 DNA sequence: TGTGCCAGCAGTTGGGACAGCTACGAGCAGTACTTC.

J is TRBJ1-1 and V is TRBV4-1; D possibly corresponds to TRBD1 (6 bases). Trimming stripped 3 bases from V and 3 bases from J, with 14 bases between. CDR3 length: 15 amino acids. Per germline, CDR1 MGHRA and CDR2 YSYEKL. The CDR3 sequence is CASSQGQGPYTEAFF. The CDR3 region has the DNA TGCGCCAGCAGCCAGGGTCAGGGGCCATACACTGAAGCTTTCTTT.

The chain has TRBV18 and TRBJ2-2, with TRBD1 matching 7 bases. This CDR3 contains 16 residues. J gave up 6 bases and V 0 bases, and 7 bases lay outside the gene matches. CDR1 is KGHSH and CDR2 is LQKENI in the germline V gene. The CDR3 DNA reads TGTGCCAGCTCACCACCGACCGACAGGGAGTCCGGGGAGCTGTTTTTT. As protein: CASSPPTDRESGELFF. The variable domain in full, with the rest retrieved from reference TRBV18 and TRBJ2-2, is NAGVMQNPRHLVRRRGQEARLRCSPMKGHSHVYWYRQLPEEGLKFMVYLQKENIIDESGMPKERFSAEFPKEGPSILRIQQVVRGDSAAYFCASSPPTDRESGELFFGEGSRLTVL.